These 3 T cell receptor beta chains came from one sample sequenced in a study of blood T cell repertoires in COVID-19. Clones were read by immunoSEQ multiplex PCR, and TCRdb kept only the in-frame ones, dropping some. The table shows about 160,000 clones, with around four fifths occurring only once. The sample consisted of PBMCs or T cells enriched from blood (not recorded which). Receptors were obtained from a woman between 45 and 65 years old who had recovered from COVID-19.

The CDR3 here is CASSPGAEPFYGYTF. CDR3 DNA sequence: TGTGCCAGCAGCCCAGGGGCGGAACCGTTCTATGGCTACACCTTC. The chain links TRBV9 to TRBJ1-2; D is perhaps TRBD1 (6 bases). Germline values: CDR1 SGDLS, CDR2 YYNGEE. This CDR3 region has 15 residues. V lost 4 bases and J lost 4, with 17 bases in between.

The gene calls are TRBV4-2 and TRBJ1-1; TRBD1 matches 8 bases. The germline CDR1 and CDR2 sequences are LGHNA and YNFKEQ. Germline trimming cut 0 bases from V and 12 bases from J; bases unmatched to any gene: 6. The CDR3 is made up of 13 amino acids. As DNA, the CDR3 is TGTGCCAGCAGCCAAGAAGTGGGGGACAGGTCTTTCTTT. It is translated as CASSQEVGDRSFF.

The chain links TRBV12-3 or TRBV12-4 to TRBJ1-4; possibly TRBD1 for D (5 bases). V lost 2 bases, J lost 5 bases, and 6 bases lay in between. This CDR3 is built from 13 residues. The CDR3 loop reads CASSLSGNEKLFF. CDR3 sequence (DNA): TGTGCCAGCAGTTTATCAGGGAATGAAAAACTGTTTTTT.